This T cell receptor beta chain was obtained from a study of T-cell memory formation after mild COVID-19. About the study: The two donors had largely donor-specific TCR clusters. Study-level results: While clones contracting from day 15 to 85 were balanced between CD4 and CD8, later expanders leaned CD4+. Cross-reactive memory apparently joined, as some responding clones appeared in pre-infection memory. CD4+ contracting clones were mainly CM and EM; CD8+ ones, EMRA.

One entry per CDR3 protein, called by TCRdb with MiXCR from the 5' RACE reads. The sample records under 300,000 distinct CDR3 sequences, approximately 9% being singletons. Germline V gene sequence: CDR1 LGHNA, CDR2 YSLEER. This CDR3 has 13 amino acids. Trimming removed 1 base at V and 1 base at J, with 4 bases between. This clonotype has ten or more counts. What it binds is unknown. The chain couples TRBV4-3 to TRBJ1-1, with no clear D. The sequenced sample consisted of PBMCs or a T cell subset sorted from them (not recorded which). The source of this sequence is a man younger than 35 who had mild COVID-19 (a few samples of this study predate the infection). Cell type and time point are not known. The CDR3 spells CASSQAGNTEAFF. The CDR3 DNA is TGCGCCAGCAGCCAAGCCGGGAACACTGAAGCTTTCTTT.